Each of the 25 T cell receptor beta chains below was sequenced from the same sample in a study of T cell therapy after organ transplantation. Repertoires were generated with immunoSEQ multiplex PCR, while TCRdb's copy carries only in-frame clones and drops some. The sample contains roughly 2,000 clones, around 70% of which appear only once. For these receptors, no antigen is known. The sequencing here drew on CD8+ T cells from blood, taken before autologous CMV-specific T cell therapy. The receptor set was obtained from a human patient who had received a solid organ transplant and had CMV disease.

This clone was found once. The chain's CDR3 is CASTLGPRGNTEAFF. The CDR3 nucleotides are TGTGCCAGCACCTTGGGGCCCAGGGGTAACACTGAAGCTTTCTTT. The chain employs TRBV4-2 and TRBJ1-1, with D possibly being TRBD1 (6 bases). CDR1 LGHNA and CDR2 YNFKEQ come from the germline V gene. Trimming pared 7 bases from V and 2 bases from J, leaving 17 bases between. CDR3 length equals 15 residues.

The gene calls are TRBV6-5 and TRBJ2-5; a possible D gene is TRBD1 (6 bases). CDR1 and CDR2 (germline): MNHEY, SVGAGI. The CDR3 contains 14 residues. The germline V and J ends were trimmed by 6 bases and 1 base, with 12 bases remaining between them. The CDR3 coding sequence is TGTGCCAGCAGCCGGACAGACTTCCAAGAGACCCAGTACTTC. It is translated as CASSRTDFQETQYF.

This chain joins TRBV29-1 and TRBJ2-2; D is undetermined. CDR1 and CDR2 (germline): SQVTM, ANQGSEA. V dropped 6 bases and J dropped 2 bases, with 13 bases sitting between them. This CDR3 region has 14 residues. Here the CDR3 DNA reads TGCAGCGTCCGGGCCGAGCCCAACACCGGGGAGCTGTTTTTT. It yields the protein CSVRAEPNTGELFF.

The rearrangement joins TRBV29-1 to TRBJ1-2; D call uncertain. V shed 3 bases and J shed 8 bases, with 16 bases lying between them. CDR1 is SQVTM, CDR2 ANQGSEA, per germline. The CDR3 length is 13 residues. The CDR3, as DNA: TGCAGCGTTGAGGTCAGGATGGACGACGGCTACACCTTC. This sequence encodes CSVEVRMDDGYTF.

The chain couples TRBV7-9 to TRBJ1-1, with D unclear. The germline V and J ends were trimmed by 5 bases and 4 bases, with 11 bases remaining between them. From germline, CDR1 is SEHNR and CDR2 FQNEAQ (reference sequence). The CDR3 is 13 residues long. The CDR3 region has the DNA TGTGCCAGCAGCCGACCGCCTTTCACTGAAGCTTTCTTT. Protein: CASSRPPFTEAFF.

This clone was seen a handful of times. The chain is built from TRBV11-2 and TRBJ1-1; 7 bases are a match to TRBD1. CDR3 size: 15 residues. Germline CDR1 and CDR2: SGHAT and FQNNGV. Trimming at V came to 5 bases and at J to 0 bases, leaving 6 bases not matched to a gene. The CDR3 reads CASSPLTGMNTEAFF. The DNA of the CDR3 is TGTGCCAGCAGCCCCCTGACAGGGATGAACACTGAAGCTTTCTTT.

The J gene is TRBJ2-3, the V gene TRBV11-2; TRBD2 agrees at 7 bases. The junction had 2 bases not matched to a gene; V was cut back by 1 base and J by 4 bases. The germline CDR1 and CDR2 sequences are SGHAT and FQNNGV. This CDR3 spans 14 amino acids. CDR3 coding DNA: TGTGCCAGCAGCTTAGTGGCGGGAGCAGATACGCAGTATTTT. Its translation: CASSLVAGADTQYF.

The CDR3 region is CASSIGHKPQHF. The CDR3 bases are TGTGCCAGTAGTATAGGTCACAAGCCCCAGCATTTT. This chain connects TRBV19 to TRBJ1-5; D is ambiguous. The CDR3 is 12 residues long. Deletions cut 1 base from V and 8 bases from J, with 6 bases between. Germline lookup yields CDR1 LNHDA and CDR2 SQIVND (reference sequence).

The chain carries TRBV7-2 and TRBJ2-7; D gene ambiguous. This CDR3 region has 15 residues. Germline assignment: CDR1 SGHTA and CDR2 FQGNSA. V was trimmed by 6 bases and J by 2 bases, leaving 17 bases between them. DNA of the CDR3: TGTGCCAGCAGACCAACCGGTATCCTCCCCTACGAGCAGTACTTC. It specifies CASRPTGILPYEQYF.

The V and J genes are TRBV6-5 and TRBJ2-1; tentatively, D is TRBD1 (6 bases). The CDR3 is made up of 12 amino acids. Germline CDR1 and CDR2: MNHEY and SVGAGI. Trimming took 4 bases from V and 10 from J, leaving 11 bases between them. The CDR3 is CASSSQGLEQFF. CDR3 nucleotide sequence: TGTGCCAGCAGTTCCCAGGGGTTGGAGCAGTTCTTC.

CDR3 loop: CASSLGQNTEAFF. The CDR3 DNA reads TGTGCCAGCAGCTTAGGGCAGAACACTGAAGCTTTCTTT. The chain employs TRBV7-8 and TRBJ1-1; D unclear. Trimming took 1 base from V and 1 from J, leaving 4 bases between them. Looked up from germline, CDR1 is SGHVS and CDR2 is FQNEAQ. The CDR3 is 13 residues long.

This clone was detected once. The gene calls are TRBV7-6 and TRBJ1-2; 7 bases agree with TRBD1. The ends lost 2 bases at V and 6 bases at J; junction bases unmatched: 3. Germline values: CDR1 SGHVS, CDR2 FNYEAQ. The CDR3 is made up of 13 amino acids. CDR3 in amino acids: CASSLTGVDGYTF. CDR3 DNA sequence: TGTGCCAGCAGCTTAACAGGGGTCGATGGCTACACCTTC. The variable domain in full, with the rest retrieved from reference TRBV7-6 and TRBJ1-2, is GAGVSQSPRYKVTKRGQDVALRCDPISGHVSLYWYRQALGQGPEFLTYFNYEAQQDKSGLPNDRFSAERPEGSISTLTIQRTEQRDSAMYRCASSLTGVDGYTFGSGTRLTVV.

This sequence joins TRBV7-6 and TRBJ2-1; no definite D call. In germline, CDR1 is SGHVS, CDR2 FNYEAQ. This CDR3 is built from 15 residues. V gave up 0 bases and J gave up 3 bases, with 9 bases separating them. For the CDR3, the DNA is TGTGCCAGCAGCTTAGCCGTCGGCGACTACAATGAGCAGTTCTTC. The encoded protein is CASSLAVGDYNEQFF.

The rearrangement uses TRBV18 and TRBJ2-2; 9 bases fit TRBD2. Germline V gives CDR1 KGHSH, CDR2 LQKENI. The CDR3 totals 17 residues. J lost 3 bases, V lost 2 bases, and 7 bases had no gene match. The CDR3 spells CASSPSGLARYTGELFF. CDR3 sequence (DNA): TGTGCCAGCTCACCAAGTGGACTAGCGAGGTACACCGGGGAGCTGTTTTTT.

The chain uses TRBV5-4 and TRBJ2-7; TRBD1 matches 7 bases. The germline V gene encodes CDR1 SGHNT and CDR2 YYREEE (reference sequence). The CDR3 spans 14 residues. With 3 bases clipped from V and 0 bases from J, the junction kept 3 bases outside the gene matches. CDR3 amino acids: CASSWGQSSYEQYF. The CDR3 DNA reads TGTGCCAGCAGCTGGGGACAGAGCTCCTACGAGCAGTACTTC.

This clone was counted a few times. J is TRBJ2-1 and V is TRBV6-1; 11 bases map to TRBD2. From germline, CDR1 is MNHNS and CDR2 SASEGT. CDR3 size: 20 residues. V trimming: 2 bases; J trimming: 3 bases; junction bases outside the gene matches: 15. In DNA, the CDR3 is TGTGCCAGCAGTGAATGGGGTGGGTTTACCGGGACTAGCGGCTACAATGAGCAGTTCTTC. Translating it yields CASSEWGGFTGTSGYNEQFF.

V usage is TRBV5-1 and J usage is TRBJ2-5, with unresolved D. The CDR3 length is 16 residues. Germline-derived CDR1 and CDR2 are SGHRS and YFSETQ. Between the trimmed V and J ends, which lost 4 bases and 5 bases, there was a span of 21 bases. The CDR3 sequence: CASSADASWEMETQYF. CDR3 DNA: TGCGCCAGCAGCGCGGACGCCTCCTGGGAAATGGAGACCCAGTACTTC.

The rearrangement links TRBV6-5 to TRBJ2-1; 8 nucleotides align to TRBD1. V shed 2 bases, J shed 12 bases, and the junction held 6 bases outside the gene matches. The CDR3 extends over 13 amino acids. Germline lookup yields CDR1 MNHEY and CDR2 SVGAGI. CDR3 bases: TGTGCCAGCAGTTACCTGGGACAGGCAGGGCAGTTCTTC. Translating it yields CASSYLGQAGQFF.

CDR3: CASSPGNQPQHF. The CDR3 region has the DNA TGTGCCAGCTCACCAGGCAATCAGCCCCAGCATTTT. The chain employs TRBV18 and TRBJ1-5; D not resolved. CDR1 is KGHSH and CDR2 is LQKENI in the germline V gene. V was cut by 2 bases and J by 2 bases, with 1 base left in between. This CDR3 spans 12 amino acids.

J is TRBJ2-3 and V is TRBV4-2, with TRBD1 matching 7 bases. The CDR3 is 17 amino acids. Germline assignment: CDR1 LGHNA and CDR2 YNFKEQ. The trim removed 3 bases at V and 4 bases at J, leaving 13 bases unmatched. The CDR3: CASSQETGVGFADTQYF. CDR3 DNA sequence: TGTGCCAGCAGCCAGGAAACAGGGGTCGGATTCGCAGATACGCAGTATTTT.

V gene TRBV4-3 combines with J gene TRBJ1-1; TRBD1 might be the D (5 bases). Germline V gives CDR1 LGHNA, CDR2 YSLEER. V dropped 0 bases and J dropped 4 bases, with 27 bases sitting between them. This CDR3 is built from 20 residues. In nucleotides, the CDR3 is TGCGCCAGCAGCCAAGAATGGGACCTACCCTGGGGGGGAGGCACCACTGAAGCTTTCTTT. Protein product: CASSQEWDLPWGGGTTEAFF.

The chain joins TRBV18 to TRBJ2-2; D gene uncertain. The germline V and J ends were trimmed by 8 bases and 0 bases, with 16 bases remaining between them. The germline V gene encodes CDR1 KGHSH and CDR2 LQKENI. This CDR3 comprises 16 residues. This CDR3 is CASTNPTPPNTGELFF. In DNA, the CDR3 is TGTGCCAGCACAAACCCAACCCCCCCGAACACCGGGGAGCTGTTTTTT.

The CDR3 protein is CASSITSGRLNIQYF. In DNA, the CDR3 is TGTGCCAGCAGCATCACTAGCGGGAGATTGAACATTCAGTACTTC. V usage is TRBV7-9 and J usage is TRBJ2-4, with 11 bases aligning to TRBD2. Germline lookup yields CDR1 SEHNR and CDR2 FQNEAQ (reference sequence). After removal of 5 bases from V and 7 bases from J, the junction contained 7 bases not matched to a gene. This CDR3 comprises 15 residues.

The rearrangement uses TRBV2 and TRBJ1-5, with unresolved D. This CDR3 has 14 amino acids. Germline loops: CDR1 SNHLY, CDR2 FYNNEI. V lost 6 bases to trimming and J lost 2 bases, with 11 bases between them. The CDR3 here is CASRSPEGNQPQHF. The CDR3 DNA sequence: TGTGCCAGCAGGTCCCCAGAAGGCAATCAGCCCCAGCATTTT. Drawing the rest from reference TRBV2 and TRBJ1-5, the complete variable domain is EPEVTQTPSHQVTQMGQEVILRCVPISNHLYFYWYRQILGQKVEFLVSFYNNEISEKSEIFDDQFSVERPDGSNFTLKIRSTKLEDSAMYFCASRSPEGNQPQHFGDGTRLSIL.

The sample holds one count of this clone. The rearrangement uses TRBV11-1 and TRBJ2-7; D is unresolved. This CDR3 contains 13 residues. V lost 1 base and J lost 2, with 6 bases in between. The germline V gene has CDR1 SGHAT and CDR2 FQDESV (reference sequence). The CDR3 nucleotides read TGTGCCAGCAGCTTAGGTCCAACCTACGAGCAGTACGTC. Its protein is CASSLGPTYEQYV.